The subject of this entry is one T cell receptor (beta chain). The antigen remains unidentified. The CDR3 has 16 amino acids. From germline, CDR1 is MNHNY and CDR2 SVGAGI (reference sequence). Trimming cost V 2 bases and J 3 bases; bases outside gene matches: 6. The sample is drawn from a study of blood T cells in healthy people across ages. Study in general: About one barcoded beta molecule was captured per two T cells (by template switching). Study observations and caveats: Lack of knowledge of donor CMV status possibly confounded expanded clonotype changes.

Together with a sample-barcoded 5' primer, a J-beta primer mix was included in a second PCR lasting roughly 6 to 12 cycles. Each CDR3 protein is one row after TCRdb ran MiXCR on the 5' RACE reads. Among around 990,000 distinct CDR3 sequences listed, more than 30% were seen once. V gene TRBV6-6 combines with J gene TRBJ1-1; TRBD1 matches 10 bases. The sequence was obtained from a man aged 18 to 29 in good health. The sequencing sample was made of blood. In nucleotides, the CDR3 is TGTGCCAGCAGTTACGGGACAGGGGTAATGGACACTGAAGCTTTCTTT. It is translated as CASSYGTGVMDTEAFF.